This record covers a single T cell receptor (beta chain). What it binds is unknown. The germline gene is not matched at one end of the junction; a read error may be the cause. This specimen comes from a study of tumor and adjacent non-tumor tissue in lung cancer. Study conclusions and caveats: Tumor TCR diversity, when higher, was linked to shorter survival.

The library came from three nested PCR rounds adapted from ARM-PCR protocols. TCRdb analysed the multiplex PCR reads with MiXCR anew, one entry per CDR3 protein. The sample holds tens of thousands of distinct CDR3 sequences, about 79% seen once. RNA was extracted from bulk tissue without any cell sorting. This non-tumor lung sample came from over 3 cm beyond the tumor edge. The CDR3 runs 14 residues. The sequence came from a woman in her sixties or seventies with non-small cell lung cancer. The V call is TRBV12-3 or TRBV12-4, the J call TRBJ2-1; D is unresolved. The sample consisted of distant non-tumor lung tissue. DNA for the CDR3: TGTGCCAGCAGTTTAGAATTTGGGTACATTGAGCAGCTCTTC. Its translation: CASSLEFGYIEQLF.